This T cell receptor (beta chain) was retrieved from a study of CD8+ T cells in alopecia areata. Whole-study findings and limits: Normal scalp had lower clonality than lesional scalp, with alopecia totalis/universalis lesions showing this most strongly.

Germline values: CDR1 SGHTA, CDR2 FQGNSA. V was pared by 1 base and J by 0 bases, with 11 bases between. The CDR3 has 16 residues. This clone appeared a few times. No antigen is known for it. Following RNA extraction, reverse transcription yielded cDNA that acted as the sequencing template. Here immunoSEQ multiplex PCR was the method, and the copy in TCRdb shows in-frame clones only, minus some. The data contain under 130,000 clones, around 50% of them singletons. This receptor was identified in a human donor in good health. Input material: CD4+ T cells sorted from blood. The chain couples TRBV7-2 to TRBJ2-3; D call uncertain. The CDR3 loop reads CASSLDPLMSTDTQYF. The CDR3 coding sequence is TGTGCCAGCAGCTTAGATCCCCTTATGAGCACAGATACGCAGTATTTT.